These 13 T cell receptor beta chains were sequenced from one sample in a study of early T cells in non-severe SARS-CoV-2 infection. TCRdb redid the calling of the 5' RACE reads with MiXCR, one entry per CDR3 protein. Among approximately 90,000 distinct CDR3 sequences listed, about 12% were seen once. This sample comprised whole blood, obtained at baseline. The receptors stem from an adult who was a healthcare worker with PCR-confirmed SARS-CoV-2 infection or an uninfected control (not recorded which).

J is TRBJ2-3 and V is TRBV10-3, with TRBD2 matching over 9 bases. CDR1 and CDR2 from the germline V gene are ENHRY and SYGVKD. This CDR3 has 15 amino acids. J was trimmed by 0 bases and V by 9 bases; bases with no gene match: 7. The CDR3 sequence is CAISVAGDSTDTQYF. The CDR3 DNA sequence: TGTGCCATTTCAGTAGCGGGAGACAGCACAGATACGCAGTATTTT.

This clonotype appeared a few times. V and J are TRBV7-2 and TRBJ1-6; possibly TRBD1 for D (5 bases). Germline V lookup: CDR1 SGHTA, CDR2 FQGNSA. V lost 5 bases to trimming and J lost 14 bases, with 16 bases between them. The CDR3 extends over 13 amino acids. The CDR3 reads CASSPGSLGSLHF. The CDR3 region has the DNA TGTGCCAGCAGCCCAGGGAGTTTGGGGTCCCTCCACTTT. The variable domain in full, with the rest retrieved from reference TRBV7-2 and TRBJ1-6, is GAGVSQSPSNKVTEKGKDVELRCDPISGHTALYWYRQSLGQGLEFLIYFQGNSAPDKSGLPSDRFSAERTGGSVSTLTIQRTQQEDSAVYLCASSPGSLGSLHFGNGTRLTVT.

The J gene is TRBJ1-1, the V gene TRBV9, with D unclear. The germline gives CDR1 SGDLS, CDR2 YYNGEE. The CDR3 sequence is 14 residues long. V was cut by 0 bases and J by 3 bases, with 9 bases left in between. CDR3 coding DNA: TGTGCCAGCAGCGTAGCCGCCACCTACACTGAAGCTTTCTTT. Translating gives CASSVAATYTEAFF.

This clonotype has only a few counts. The chain carries TRBV11-3 and TRBJ2-1; TRBD2 matches at 7 bases. The CDR3 spans 16 residues. With V trimmed by 5 bases and J by 4 bases, 11 bases remained unmatched. Germline-derived CDR1 and CDR2 are SGHNT and YENEEA. CDR3 sequence: CASSPRSGIYYNEQFF. CDR3 coding DNA: TGTGCCAGCAGCCCGAGGAGCGGGATATATTACAATGAGCAGTTCTTC. Full variable domain (remainder filled in from reference TRBV11-3 and TRBJ2-1): EAGVVQSPRYKIIEKKQPVAFWCNPISGHNTLYWYLQNLGQGPELLIRYENEEAVDDSQLPKDRFSAERLKGVDSTLKIQPAELGDSAVYLCASSPRSGIYYNEQFFGPGTRLTVL.

The J gene is TRBJ2-1, the V gene TRBV5-1, with 9 bases that match TRBD1. Germline V gives CDR1 SGHRS, CDR2 YFSETQ. The CDR3 has 15 residues. After removal of 0 bases from V and 5 bases from J, the junction contained 3 bases not matched to a gene. The CDR3 nucleotides read TGCGCCAGCAGCTTGGCCGGGACAGGGAACAATGAGCAGTTCTTC. Protein sequence: CASSLAGTGNNEQFF. Based on the CDR3 plus reference TRBV5-1 and TRBJ2-1, the full variable domain is KAGVTQTPRYLIKTRGQQVTLSCSPISGHRSVSWYQQTPGQGLQFLFEYFSETQRNKGNFPGRFSGRQFSNSRSEMNVSTLELGDSALYLCASSLAGTGNNEQFFGPGTRLTVL.

This clonotype came up a few times. This chain uses TRBV18 with TRBJ1-1; D gene uncertain. CDR3 length: 13 residues. The V gene lost 4 bases and the J gene lost 2 bases, with 8 bases spanning the gap. Germline CDR1 is KGHSH and CDR2 is LQKENI. CDR3 nucleotides: TGTGCCAGCTCACAGTGGGGTAACACTGAAGCTTTCTTT. As protein: CASSQWGNTEAFF.

The sample holds many counts of this clonotype. The chain has TRBV5-1 and TRBJ1-2; D remains ambiguous. The CDR3 consists of 13 residues. Germline V CDR1 and CDR2: SGHRS, YFSETQ. Trimming shortened V by 4 bases and J by 4 bases, and 11 bases separated the two germline ends. This chain's CDR3 is CASSLDGPYGYTF. CDR3 coding DNA: TGCGCCAGCAGCCTCGACGGACCCTATGGCTACACCTTC.

This clonotype was observed at least ten times. This chain links TRBV30 with TRBJ2-2; TRBD2 is a possible D gene (6 bases). Trimming took off 0 bases at V and 4 bases at J, with 6 bases between the two ends. This CDR3 has 13 amino acids. Germline CDR1 and CDR2: GTSNPN and SVGIG (reference sequence). CDR3 coding DNA: TGTGCCTGGAGTGTACTAGCCACCGGGGAGCTGTTTTTT. Translated, it gives CAWSVLATGELFF.

This clonotype was seen ten or more times. The V and J genes are TRBV12-3 or TRBV12-4 and TRBJ2-1; unclear D gene. There are 13 residues in the CDR3. V was cut by 5 bases and J by 0 bases, with 5 bases left in between. CDR3 protein: CASSLSSYNEQFF. In nucleotides, the CDR3 is TGTGCCAGCAGTCTGAGCTCCTACAATGAGCAGTTCTTC.

The sample holds many counts of this clonotype. This sequence joins TRBV29-1 and TRBJ2-7, with no clear D. CDR3 length equals 14 residues. Trimming removed 1 base at V and 0 bases at J, with 10 bases between. Looked up from germline, CDR1 is SQVTM and CDR2 is ANQGSEA. The DNA for the CDR3 is TGCAGCGTTGAAGGGAGTGCAAGCTCCTACGAGCAGTACTTC. Amino acids: CSVEGSASSYEQYF.

The V call is TRBV28, the J call TRBJ1-1, with D possibly TRBD1 on 5 matching bases. The V gene's germline CDR1 is MDHEN and CDR2 SYDVKM. The CDR3 is 11 residues long. V gave up 10 bases and J gave up 7 bases, with 13 bases separating them. The CDR3 nucleotides read TGTGCCACCTTACGGAGGGGTGAAGCTTTCTTT. This encodes CATLRRGEAFF.

This clonotype was counted at least ten times. The rearrangement joins TRBV3-1 to TRBJ1-2; D perhaps matches TRBD1 (5 bases). V lost 1 base, J lost 8 bases, and 11 bases lay in between. Germline CDR1 and CDR2: LGHDT and YNNKEL (reference sequence). The CDR3 runs 13 residues. In DNA form, the CDR3 reads TGTGCCAGCAGCCAAGGGGGACCAGGCGGCTACACCTTC. It specifies CASSQGGPGGYTF.

This clonotype was observed once. The gene calls are TRBV7-9 and TRBJ1-2; a weak D match, TRBD1 (5 bases). Germline-derived CDR1 and CDR2 are SEHNR and FQNEAQ (reference sequence). The CDR3 contains 14 residues. Between the trimmed V and J ends, which lost 1 base and 6 bases, there was a span of 12 bases. This chain's CDR3 is CASSLGSGSDGYTF. The CDR3 DNA reads as TGTGCCAGCAGCTTAGGCTCAGGGAGCGATGGCTACACCTTC. The full variable domain, in which reference TRBV7-9 and TRBJ1-2 provide the parts outside the CDR3, is DTGVSQNPRHKITKRGQNVTFRCDPISEHNRLYWYRQTLGQGPEFLTYFQNEAQLEKSRLLSDRFSAERPKGSFSTLEIQRTEQGDSAMYLCASSLGSGSDGYTFGSGTRLTVV.